This TCR beta chain was recovered during a study of cytomegalovirus exposure and HLA in healthy donors (dated by TCRdb to between 2016 and 2019). Study-wide context: An earlier analysis of 587 of the donors reported 276 Gb of sequence data and 95 million to 120 million unique TCR beta sequences obtained from about 170 million T cells. About 280 gigabases of sequencing data and approximately 92 million unique TCR sequences made up an early release that covered fewer than 650 HLA-typed donors. Among the approximately 420 genotyped donors, roughly 80% belonged to the genetic ancestry cluster associated with self-reported Caucasian donors. The study was designed to test whether signatures of past pathogen exposure could be identified by cataloging public T cell receptors. The study profiled the T cell repertoires of 666 subjects by immunosequencing and related them to cytomegalovirus serostatus. Besides the first cohort of roughly 660 subjects, a separate validation cohort made up of 95 to 150 different subjects was used. High-throughput TCR immunosequencing, statistical association of individual TCRs with disease status, and machine learning were combined to predict cytomegalovirus infection status. A later analysis re-examined previously published TCR beta repertoires from several hundred donors and added high-resolution HLA genotyping to investigate patterns of TCR occurrence. The later analysis used no new phenotypic data to find candidate immune exposures, relying instead on TCR beta sequences and their occurrence across donors. In an earlier analysis of roughly 540 of the donors, high-throughput TCR beta sequencing was used to judge whether each TCR beta V gene segment behaved as functional or pseudogenic. Donor age, sex, ethnicity and CMV serostatus were compiled alongside the repertoire data. A later genetic analysis took genome-wide SNP genotypes for about 55% of the 666 donors and used that subset as a discovery cohort. Every repertoire in the discovery cohort had been generated on one and the same sequencing platform. HLA typing covered class I and class II loci at four-digit resolution. The number of typed donors differed by locus: about 629-630 for A, B, C, DRB1 and DQB1; 500 to 550 for DQA1; approximately 610 for DPA1; and roughly 450 for DPB1. Roughly 5 DR-DQ haplotypes were handled as single units for association and clustering, since linkage in the cohort was strong. Among some 400 genotyped donors of the cohort, an average of around 220,000 unique TCR beta nucleotide sequences was sequenced per donor, of which roughly 18% were non-productive. Results the study describes overall, beyond this receptor: In an earlier analysis of around 600 of the donors, most TCR beta V segments were observed in productive rearrangements about 87% or about 30% of the time, broadly matching IMGT annotations. In a later analysis, HLA-associated TCR beta chains showed more clonal expansion and lower generation probabilities than non-associated chains that were equally common. According to a later genetic analysis, donors in an Asian-associated ancestry cluster had fewer N-insertions in productive TCRs than the roughly 700-donor mean. Linkage disequilibrium might explain the correlated functional status among segregating V segments, but an unknown experimental factor could not be ruled out. Only TCR beta chains were sequenced in this cohort, and the absence of alpha or paired-chain data limited detectable features. Because some donors lacked HLA typing at each locus, the association tests relied only on the typed subset. According to a later analysis, most CMV-associated TCR beta chains appeared to be HLA-restricted, and the HLA associations seemed to be driven largely by CMV exposure. The authors suggested that the approach could potentially be extended to other disease states and immunological phenotypes. A further reported finding was that TCR beta sequences accurately predicted the HLA-A and HLA-B alleles for most subjects in the first cohort. When HLA alleles, especially DR and DQ, strongly co-occurred, attributing TCR associations to individual alleles was difficult. According to a later analysis, TCR association rates differed among HLA loci, with DRB1 alleles showing the most associated TCRs and HLA-C alleles showing the fewest. Most TCR sequences were seen in very few donors, while some public TCRs were found in many individuals. Specific HLA alleles were associated with about 17,000 TCR beta sequences at a false discovery rate of 0.05 in a later analysis. For the cohort, immune exposure information was limited to CMV serostatus. V-gene and J-gene trimming of TCR beta chains was associated with a missense DCLRE1C variant in a later genetic analysis, and the association was replicated in an independent cohort. Sequencing depth was assumed to be roughly uniform across donors in the presence/absence analyses, though that assumption may not hold. In the study, approximately 150 TCR beta chains were listed as associated with cytomegalovirus. In vitro tests confirmed that three of the cytomegalovirus-associated TCR beta chains recognize cytomegalovirus antigens. Some IMGT-functional V segments, including TRBV6-2 and TRBV6-3, could not be distinguished by the 87-base-pair reads and were therefore excluded. A cluster of highly shared sequence variants was judged likely to represent a technical artifact of the sequencing pipeline. A later analysis reported that several top co-occurrence clusters appeared linked to parvovirus B19, influenza, CMV and Epstein-Barr virus. Cytomegalovirus status was reported to be diagnosed by the classifier with high specificity and sensitivity in both the original and validation cohorts. Because counts were too low, fewer than 20 rarely observed V segments, including chromosome 9 orphons, were excluded from the earlier analysis of around 640 of the donors.

Libraries were prepared through the immunoSEQ multiplex PCR assay. A mixture of 60 forward primers for TCR Vbeta segments and 13 reverse primers for TCR Jbeta segments was used in the multiplex PCR. A multiplex PCR assay on genomic DNA amplified the CDR3 region of rearranged TCR beta genes. The amplified TCR beta libraries were sequenced on the Illumina HiSeq System as 87-base-pair reads. Turning to the authors' computational methods: A later analysis counted about 76 million unique TCR beta chains across the 666 repertoires, and 10 million to 11 million of these chains were shared by at least two donors. To remove PCR and sequencing errors, raw reads were error-corrected and collapsed into unique sequences using a nearest-neighbor algorithm that merged closely related sequences. Alignment of CDR3 sequences to IMGT reference sequences was used to assign V, D and J gene segments. For a sequence to be retained, at least a six-nucleotide match to both a V gene segment and a J gene segment was required. A rearrangement counted as productive if the CDR3 had no stop codons and remained in frame with V and J, and every other rearrangement counted as non-productive. CDR3 was defined by IMGT convention, running from the second conserved V-encoded cysteine to the conserved J-encoded phenylalanine. The earlier analysis of approximately 500 of the donors excluded sequences that lacked an unambiguous match to a single V gene segment. In an earlier analysis of several hundred of the donors, V segments were called functional above 56.7% productive rearrangements and were called segregating when the between-donor standard deviation exceeded 5%. To diagnose cytomegalovirus status from the catalog of TCR beta chain sequences, a statistical classification framework was built. V and J gene assignment, in a later analysis, came from comparing TCR nucleotide sequences with IMGT/GENE-DB human TR gene sequences. Using the TCRdist pipeline, a later analysis assigned CDR3 sequences along with most-parsimonious VDJ recombination scenarios. In a later analysis, every TCR beta chain was defined by the combination of its CDR3 amino acid sequence and its V-gene family, and reads without a unique V-gene family were dropped. As a way to deal with suspected cross-contamination and a sequencing artifact, a later analysis dropped roughly 600 nucleotide sequences that were highly shared and had low generation probability. For each public chain, a later analysis derived a clonal expansion index from normalized ranks of inferred template counts within each repertoire. Generation probabilities in a later analysis came from a VDJ recombination model fitted to out-of-frame rearrangements, and those results were checked against IGoR. In a later analysis, hypergeometric tests were used to score TCR-TCR, TCR-HLA and TCR-CMV co-occurrence, with a repertoire-size bias correction applied to TCR pairs. To estimate false discovery rates, a later analysis permuted the HLA or CMV assignments 20 times. In a later analysis, co-occurring TCRs were grouped with DBSCAN, and TCRdist sequence similarity was added when clustering was performed within HLA-allele-positive subsets. For co-occurrence clustering, repertoires with fewer than 30,000 or more than 120,000 public chains were excluded, along with about five repertoires with anomalous nucleotide sharing. The source is immuneACCESS, and TCRdb retained only in-frame sequences with V and J called. Part of the clones is not carried over; for the studies checked, unresolved V genes explain less than half of this, and the remainder is unexplained. Clonal size and the V and J genes are those of that table, whereas D and trimming came from the DNA. The sample profile shows 180,000 or so clones; 60% to 80% of them were found once. Roughly 7.6% of the sample lies in the top ten.

This clone came up a few times. The target of this receptor is not known. Base qualities are missing; no much larger clone stands one base away. Within the sample, other DNA sequences also encode this same CDR3. From its cysteine to its phenylalanine, the CDR3 spans 13 amino acids. The DNA shown is the 39-base CDR3, in frame from base 1. Sequences SGHVS (CDR1) and FNYEAQ (CDR2) are obtained from the germline V gene. V drops 6 bases and J drops 11 bases, leaving 19 bases in between. The cohort consisted of approximately 690 healthy bone marrow donors. At the time of sampling, all cohort members were nominally healthy, though unrecorded immune exposures were likely present. The donor was CMV seropositive and was included in the group of 289 seropositive cohort members. Each donor provided a peripheral blood sample, and peripheral blood mononuclear cells were used for TCR beta sequencing. The Qiagen DNeasy Blood Extraction Kit was used to extract genomic DNA from the blood cell samples.

The rearrangement joined TRBV7-6 to TRBJ1-2; the D segment cannot be called with confidence. The source is a woman between 40 and 50 years old in good health and CMV-seropositive. The sequenced sample consisted of PBMCs. The CDR3 region has the sequence CASRFGEGRRYTF. DNA sequence: TGTGCCAGCAGGTTCGGCGAGGGCAGACGATACACCTTC.